Listed below are T cell receptor beta chains from one sample, sequenced in a study of CD8 T cells in Susac syndrome. MiXCR, run by TCRdb on the immunoSEQ multiplex PCR reads, gives a single entry per CDR3 protein. The repertoire has roughly 330,000 distinct CDR3 sequences, about 91% of them found once; the top ten carry 0.065%. The source material was CD4+ T cells from PBMCs. These receptors all come from a human donor with multiple sclerosis. The CDR3 runs from the conserved cysteine through the conserved F or W. Fields, in order: V gene, J gene, CDR3 protein.

>TRBV7-9|TRBJ1-1
CASRPDWSGEAFF
>TRBV29-1|TRBJ2-3
CSVDRGRDTQYF
>TRBV7-2|TRBJ2-3
CASSLVPQATDTQYF
>TRBV19|TRBJ2-1
CASSRGLHDNEQFF
>TRBV7-2|TRBJ2-7
CASTLGLMNEQYF
>TRBV12-3/TRBV12-4|TRBJ2-2
CASRGSWGADTGELFF
>TRBV7-9|TRBJ2-3
CASSLGRDTDTQYF
>TRBV29-1|TRBJ2-3
CSVGQGRIGTDTQYF
>TRBV6-5|TRBJ2-7
CASSYSWTGVYEQYF
>TRBV6-6|TRBJ1-2
CASSSVYGYTF
>TRBV5-1|TRBJ1-1
CASRKRQGGDTEAFF
>TRBV7-6|TRBJ1-1
CASSPQPGGTEAFF
>TRBV20-1|TRBJ1-1
CSADRQGTEAFF
>TRBV27|TRBJ2-3
CASSLTPGGGDTQYF
>TRBV7-9|TRBJ1-2
CASSSRPDKSGYTF